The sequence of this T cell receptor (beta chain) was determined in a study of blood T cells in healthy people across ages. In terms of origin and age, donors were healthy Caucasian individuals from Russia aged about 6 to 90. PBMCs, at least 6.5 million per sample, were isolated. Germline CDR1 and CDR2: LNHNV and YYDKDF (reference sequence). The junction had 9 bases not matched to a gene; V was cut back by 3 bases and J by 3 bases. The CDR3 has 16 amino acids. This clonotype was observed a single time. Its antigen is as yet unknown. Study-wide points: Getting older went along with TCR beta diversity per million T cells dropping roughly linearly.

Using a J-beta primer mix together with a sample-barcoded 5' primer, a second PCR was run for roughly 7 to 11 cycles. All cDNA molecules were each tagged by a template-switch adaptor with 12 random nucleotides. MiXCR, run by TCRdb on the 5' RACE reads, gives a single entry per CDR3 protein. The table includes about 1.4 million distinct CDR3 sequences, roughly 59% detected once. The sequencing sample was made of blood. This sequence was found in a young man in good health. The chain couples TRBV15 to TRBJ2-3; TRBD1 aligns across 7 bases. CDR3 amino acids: CATSRNWGQSTDTQYF. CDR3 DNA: TGTGCCACCAGCAGGAACTGGGGACAGTCGACAGATACGCAGTATTTT.